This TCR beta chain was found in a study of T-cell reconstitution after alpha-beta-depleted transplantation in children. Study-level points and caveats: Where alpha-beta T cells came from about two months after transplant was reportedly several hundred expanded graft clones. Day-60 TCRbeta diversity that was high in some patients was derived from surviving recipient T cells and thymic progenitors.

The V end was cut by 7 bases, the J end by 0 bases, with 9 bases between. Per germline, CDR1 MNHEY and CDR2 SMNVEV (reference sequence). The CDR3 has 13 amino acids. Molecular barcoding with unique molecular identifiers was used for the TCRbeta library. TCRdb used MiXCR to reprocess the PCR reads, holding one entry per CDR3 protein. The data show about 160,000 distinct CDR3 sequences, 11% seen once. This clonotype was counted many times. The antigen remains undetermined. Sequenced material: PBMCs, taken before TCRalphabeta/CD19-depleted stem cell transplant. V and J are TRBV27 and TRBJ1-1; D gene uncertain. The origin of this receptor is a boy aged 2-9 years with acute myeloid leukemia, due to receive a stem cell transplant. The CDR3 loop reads CASMSVMNTEAFF. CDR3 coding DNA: TGTGCCAGCATGTCAGTTATGAACACTGAAGCTTTCTTT.